This is a list of T cell receptor beta chains from one sample in a study of blood T cell repertoires in COVID-19. Method: immunoSEQ multiplex PCR; TCRdb's copy keeps in-frame clones and lacks some. The sample records fewer than 150,000 clones, approximately 85% being singletons. The sequencing input was peripheral blood. Receptors were obtained from a man aged 50 or older with acute or convalescent COVID-19. Each CDR3 is given with its conserved first and last residue. The D gene is left open where the match is weak. Some rows have no size entry. The others give once, few or many, or a class for an expanded clone.

V	D	J	size	DNA	CDR3
TRBV5-5	NA	TRBJ2-7	NA	TGTGCCAGCAGCACCCGGGACACATCCTACGAGCAGTACTTC	CASSTRDTSYEQYF
TRBV11-2	NA	TRBJ1-1	NA	TGTGCCAGCAGCTTAACGGAGGGAACTGAAGCTTTCTTT	CASSLTEGTEAFF
TRBV7-3	NA	TRBJ1-1	NA	TGTGCCAGCAGCCCTCCTACAGGGACTGAAGCTTTCTTT	CASSPPTGTEAFF
TRBV7-3	NA	TRBJ1-3	NA	TGTGCCAGCAGCTTAATGGCAGGGTCGGACACCATATATTTT	CASSLMAGSDTIYF
TRBV21-1	NA	TRBJ2-1	NA	TGTGCCAGCAGCCAAGCGGGGGGGCGGGTGTTTGAGCAGTTCTTC	CASSQAGGRVFEQFF
TRBV4-1	NA	TRBJ1-2	NA	TGCGCCAGCAGCCCCGAACGGGAACTTCTGTATGGCTACACCTTC	CASSPERELLYGYTF
TRBV5-6	TRBD2	TRBJ2-7	NA	TGTGCCAGCAGCAGAAGGACTAGCGGGAGCTCCTACGAGCAGTACTTC	CASSRRTSGSSYEQYF
TRBV5-1	TRBD1	TRBJ1-2	NA	TGCGCCAGCTCCACCGAGACAGGGGCCGAGGTATATGGCTACACCTTC	CASSTETGAEVYGYTF
TRBV27	NA	TRBJ1-2	NA	TGTGCCAGCAGTTATGGAGGGACCGACTATGGCTACACCTTC	CASSYGGTDYGYTF
TRBV28	NA	TRBJ2-1	NA	TGTGCCAGCAGCTCTGGCCGACTTGTCAGTGAGCAGTTCTTC	CASSSGRLVSEQFF
TRBV30	NA	TRBJ2-3	once	TGTGCCTGGAGTAACCGGGTGGTCCGAGATACGCAGTATTTT	CAWSNRVVRDTQYF
TRBV6-5	NA	TRBJ1-1	once	TGTGCCAGCTCCGAACTCAGGGTAGTGAACACTGAAGCTTTCTTT	CASSELRVVNTEAFF
TRBV6-2/TRBV6-3	NA	TRBJ1-5	NA	TGTGCCAGCAGTTGGGGGGGGTATAGCAATCAGCCCCAGCATTTT	CASSWGGYSNQPQHF
TRBV19	NA	TRBJ2-7	NA	TGTGCCAGTAGTATAGATGGTGCGGGACTTTACGAGCAGTACTTC	CASSIDGAGLYEQYF
TRBV11-2	TRBD1	TRBJ1-1	once	TGTGCCAGCAGCACCGGACAGGGAGGAGGGTACACTGAAGCTTTCTTT	CASSTGQGGGYTEAFF
TRBV3-1/TRBV3-2	NA	TRBJ2-1	NA	TGTGCCAGCAGCCAACGACAGATGAGCTCCTACAATGAGCAGTTCTTC	CASSQRQMSSYNEQFF
TRBV5-1	NA	TRBJ1-1	few	TGCGCCAGCAGCTTGTCGGCGGAAAACACTGAAGCTTTCTTT	CASSLSAENTEAFF
TRBV12-3/TRBV12-4	NA	TRBJ2-7	NA	TGTGCCAGCAGTTTGCTAGCCTCCTACGAGCAGTACTTC	CASSLLASYEQYF
TRBV14	NA	TRBJ2-1	NA	TGTGCCAGCAGCTCATACGGGCTAGCGAGCAGTGAGCAGTTCTTC	CASSSYGLASSEQFF
TRBV4-2	TRBD2	TRBJ2-6	once	TGTGCCAGCAGCCCTGGGTCTAGCGGAGCATCTGGGGCCAACGTCCTGACTTTC	CASSPGSSGASGANVLTF
TRBV5-6	NA	TRBJ2-6	NA	TGTGCCAGCAGCTTTAGGGGTTCTGGGGCCAACGTCCTGACTTTC	CASSFRGSGANVLTF
TRBV28	NA	TRBJ2-4	NA	TGTGCCAGCAGGCAATCGCCGGGATTAAACATTCAGTACTTC	CASRQSPGLNIQYF